This TCR beta chain was captured by sequencing in a study of blood T cell repertoires in COVID-19. For the study at large: Acute and convalescent COVID-19 samples came from the United States, Italy and Spain.

CDR3 size: 15 residues. Trimming stripped 5 bases from V and 5 bases from J, with 13 bases between. Looked up from germline, CDR1 is LNHDA and CDR2 is SQIVND (reference sequence). As originally analysed: Amplification with reference gene primers provided the estimates of nucleated cell counts. Profiling relied on immunoSEQ multiplex PCR, and the TCRdb table lists in-frame clones only, not all of them. Clone size and the V and J calls come from that table; the DNA yielded D and trimming. Of some 190,000 clones listed, roughly 86% were seen once; the top ten hold roughly 1.6%. The TCR originated in a man in his late teens or twenties with active or convalescent COVID-19. The sequenced sample consisted of peripheral blood. The chain links TRBV19 to TRBJ1-6; the D gene is possibly TRBD1 (6 bases). Here the CDR3 DNA reads TGTGCCAGTAGTCCACAGGGATCCGATAATTCACCCCTCCACTTT. It yields the protein CASSPQGSDNSPLHF. The entire variable domain, with the rest obtained from reference TRBV19 and TRBJ1-6, is as follows: DGGITQSPKYLFRKEGQNVTLSCEQNLNHDAMYWYRQDPGQGLRLIYYSQIVNDFQKGDIAEGYSVSREKKESFPLTVTSAQKNPTAFYLCASSPQGSDNSPLHFGNGTRLTVT.